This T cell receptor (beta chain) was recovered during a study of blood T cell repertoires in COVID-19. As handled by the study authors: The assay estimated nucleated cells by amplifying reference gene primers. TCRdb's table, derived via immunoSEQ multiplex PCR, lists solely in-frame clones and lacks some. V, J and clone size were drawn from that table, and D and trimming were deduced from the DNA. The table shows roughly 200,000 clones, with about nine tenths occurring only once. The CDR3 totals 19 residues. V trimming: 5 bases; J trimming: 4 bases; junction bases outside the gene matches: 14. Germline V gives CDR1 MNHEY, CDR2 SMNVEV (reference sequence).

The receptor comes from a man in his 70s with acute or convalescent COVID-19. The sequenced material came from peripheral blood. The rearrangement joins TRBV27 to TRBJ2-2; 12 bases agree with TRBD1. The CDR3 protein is CASSLRPGTGGASTGELFF. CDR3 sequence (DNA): TGTGCCAGCAGTCTCCGTCCCGGGACAGGGGGCGCGTCCACCGGGGAGCTGTTTTTT.